This record covers a single TCR beta chain. What antigen it recognizes has not been identified. The cohort was made up of 650 to 700 healthy bone marrow donors. At the time of sampling, every cohort member was nominally healthy, though immune exposures that went unrecorded were likely present. The donor was CMV seronegative and belonged to the group of around 350 seronegative cohort members. Every donor gave a peripheral blood sample, and the peripheral blood mononuclear cells from that sample were used for TCR beta sequencing. Genomic DNA extraction from the blood cell samples was performed with the Qiagen DNeasy Blood Extraction Kit. The library was built by means of the immunoSEQ multiplex PCR assay. The multiplex PCR relied on a mix of 60 forward primers for TCR Vbeta segments and 13 reverse primers for TCR Jbeta segments. Amplification of the CDR3 region of rearranged TCR beta genes was performed with a multiplex PCR assay on genomic DNA. On the Illumina HiSeq System, the amplified TCR beta libraries were sequenced as 87-base-pair reads. Per the source publication's procedure: A later analysis counted approximately 84 million unique TCR beta chains across the 650 to 700 repertoires, and about 10 million of these chains were shared by at least two donors. To remove PCR and sequencing errors, raw reads were error-corrected and collapsed into unique sequences using a nearest-neighbor algorithm that merged closely related sequences. Alignment of CDR3 sequences to IMGT reference sequences was used to assign V, D and J gene segments. Each retained sequence needed at least a six-nucleotide match to both a V gene segment and a J gene segment. A rearrangement was called productive if the CDR3 had no stop codons and remained in frame with V and J, and every other rearrangement was called non-productive. CDR3 was defined by IMGT convention, running from the second conserved V-encoded cysteine to the conserved J-encoded phenylalanine. Sequences without an unambiguous match to a single V gene segment were excluded from the earlier analysis of 500 to 700 of the donors. In an earlier analysis of around 600 of the donors, V segments were called functional above 56.7% productive rearrangements and were called segregating when the between-donor standard deviation exceeded 5%. A statistical classification framework was built for diagnosing cytomegalovirus status from the catalog of TCR beta chain sequences. In a later analysis, TCR nucleotide sequences were compared against IMGT/GENE-DB human TR gene sequences so that V and J genes could be assigned. In a later analysis, CDR3 sequences and most-parsimonious VDJ recombination scenarios were assigned using the TCRdist pipeline. In a later analysis, each TCR beta chain was defined by its CDR3 amino acid sequence together with its V-gene family, and reads without a unique V-gene family were excluded. To address suspected cross-contamination and a sequencing artifact, a later analysis removed 592 highly shared, low-generation-probability nucleotide sequences. In a later analysis, a clonal expansion index was calculated for each public chain from normalized within-repertoire ranks of inferred template counts. In a later analysis, generation probabilities were computed using a VDJ recombination model fitted to out-of-frame rearrangements, and the results were checked against IGoR. In a later analysis, hypergeometric tests were used to score TCR-TCR, TCR-HLA and TCR-CMV co-occurrence, with a repertoire-size bias correction applied to TCR pairs. To estimate false discovery rates, a later analysis permuted the HLA or CMV assignments 20 times. A later analysis grouped co-occurring TCRs with DBSCAN, adding TCRdist sequence similarity when clustering within HLA-allele-positive subsets. Repertoires with fewer than 30,000 or more than 120,000 public chains were left out of co-occurrence clustering, as were five repertoires with anomalous nucleotide sharing. TCRdb mirrors the immuneACCESS table, restricted to in-frame sequences. Some clones are absent from its copies; in checked studies, under half trace to an unresolved V gene, and the reason for the others is unknown. Clone size and the V and J calls come from that table; the DNA yielded D and trimming. The sample's records list 100,000 to 150,000 clones. The leading ten clones occupy around 2.2% of the sample.

Based on the germline V gene (reference sequence), the CDR1 and CDR2 sequences are GTSNPN and SVGIG. From cysteine to phenylalanine, the CDR3 is 14 amino acids long. The read is trimmed to its CDR3 DNA, 42 bases read in frame from base 1. V loses 4 bases at its end and J loses 2 bases; junction bases beyond the gene matches: 1. The data originate from a study of cytomegalovirus exposure and HLA in healthy donors (dated by TCRdb to the late 2010s). Describing the broader study: An earlier analysis of fewer than 750 of the donors reported approximately 280 Gb of sequence data and roughly 120 million unique TCR beta sequences obtained from approximately 180 million T cells. An early release that covered fewer than 800 HLA-typed donors contained approximately 300 gigabases of sequencing data and tens of millions of unique TCR sequences. Of the 300 to 400 genotyped donors, roughly 85% fell in the genetic ancestry cluster associated with self-reported Caucasian donors. The study was designed to test whether signatures of past pathogen exposure could be identified by cataloging public T cell receptors. The study used immunosequencing to profile the T cell repertoires of under 700 subjects and linked those repertoires to cytomegalovirus serostatus. Besides the first cohort of hundreds of subjects, a separate validation cohort made up of about 120 different subjects was used. To predict cytomegalovirus infection status, the study combined high-throughput TCR immunosequencing, statistical association of individual TCRs with disease status, and machine learning. In a later analysis, previously published TCR beta repertoires from 670 or so donors were re-analyzed and high-resolution HLA genotyping was added so that TCR occurrence patterns could be studied. In the later analysis, no new phenotypic data were used to find candidate immune exposures; instead, reliance was placed on TCR beta sequences and their occurrence across donors. An earlier analysis of approximately 640 of the donors applied high-throughput TCR beta sequencing to assess whether each TCR beta V gene segment acted as functional or pseudogenic. Alongside the repertoire data, information on donor age, sex, ethnicity and CMV serostatus was compiled. Genome-wide SNP genotypes for about 65% of the 666 donors were used in a later genetic analysis, which treated that subset as a discovery cohort. All discovery cohort repertoires had been generated on a single sequencing platform. Class I and class II HLA loci were covered by the typing at four-digit resolution. Typing coverage differed by locus: A, B, C, DRB1 and DQB1 were typed in about 629-640 donors, DQA1 in around 500, DPA1 in some 600, and DPB1 in roughly 450. Several DR-DQ haplotypes were treated as single units for association and clustering because of strong linkage in the cohort. Among some 410 genotyped donors of the cohort, an average of about 220,000 unique TCR beta nucleotide sequences was sequenced per donor, of which about 18% were non-productive. General findings and caveats noted by the study authors: When HLA alleles, especially DR and DQ, strongly co-occurred, attributing TCR associations to individual alleles was difficult. Linkage disequilibrium might explain the correlated functional status among segregating V segments, but an unknown experimental factor could not be ruled out. The only immune exposure information available for the cohort was CMV serostatus. In an earlier analysis of several hundred of the donors, most TCR beta V segments were observed in productive rearrangements about 87% or about 30% of the time, broadly matching IMGT annotations. Specific HLA alleles were associated with about 17,000 TCR beta sequences at a false discovery rate of 0.05 in a later analysis. A later analysis reported that several top co-occurrence clusters appeared linked to parvovirus B19, influenza, CMV and Epstein-Barr virus. A further reported finding was that TCR beta sequences accurately predicted the HLA-A and HLA-B alleles for most subjects in the first cohort. Because HLA typing was unavailable for some donors at each locus, only the typed subset was used in association tests. Compared with the 666-donor mean, donors in an Asian-associated ancestry cluster had fewer N-insertions in productive TCRs, according to a later genetic analysis. While some public TCRs were present in many individuals, most TCR sequences turned up only very rarely across donors. Most CMV-associated TCR beta chains appeared to be HLA-restricted in a later analysis, and the HLA associations seemed to be driven largely by CMV exposure. V-gene and J-gene trimming of TCR beta chains was associated with a missense DCLRE1C variant in a later genetic analysis, and the association was replicated in an independent cohort. Some IMGT-functional V segments, including TRBV6-2 and TRBV6-3, could not be distinguished by the 87-base-pair reads and were therefore excluded. Only TCR beta chains were sequenced in this cohort, and the absence of alpha or paired-chain data limited detectable features. In vitro tests confirmed that three of the cytomegalovirus-associated TCR beta chains recognize cytomegalovirus antigens. Compared with equally common non-associated chains, HLA-associated TCR beta chains in a later analysis were more clonally expanded and had lower generation probabilities. The authors suggested that the approach could potentially be extended to other disease states and immunological phenotypes. In the study, some 160 TCR beta chains were listed as associated with cytomegalovirus. The classifier was reported to diagnose cytomegalovirus status with high specificity and sensitivity in both the original cohort and the validation cohort. In a later analysis, TCR association rates were found to vary across HLA loci, with the most associated TCRs seen for DRB1 alleles and the fewest for HLA-C alleles. Sequencing depth was assumed to be roughly uniform across donors in the presence/absence analyses, though that assumption may not hold. A group of highly shared sequence variants was considered likely to be a technical artifact of the sequencing pipeline. The earlier analysis of some 560 of the donors excluded roughly 17 rarely observed V segments, including chromosome 9 orphons, because counts were too low.

Material for sequencing was PBMCs. The receptor's source is a man aged 40-50 years in good health and CMV-seronegative. Rearrangement joined TRBV30 to TRBJ2-3; 12 junctional bases match TRBD2. The CDR3 region reads CAWTSGRATDTQYF. The DNA sequence is given as TGTGCCTGGACTAGCGGGAGGGCCACAGATACGCAGTATTTT. When the CDR3 is completed using the reference TRBV30 and TRBJ2-3 genes on either side, the full variable domain is SQTIHQWPATLVQPVGSPLSLECTVEGTSNPNLYWYRQAAGRGLQLLFYSVGIGQISSEVPQNLSASRPQDRQFILSSKKLLLSDSGFYLCAWTSGRATDTQYFGPGTRLTVL.